This TCR beta chain was obtained from a study of PD-L1 blockade in urothelial cancer. In the study overall: Blood analysis was done at 3 weeks (second dose) and 6 weeks after treatment began.

Findings of the study overall: Pretreatment blood TCR clonality under the median forecast improved survival.

Time point: pretreatment peripheral blood. Pretreatment sampling and on-treatment sampling together yielded between 1 and 8 samples for each patient. Every PCR got spiked synthetic TCR analog templates. Libraries were prepared by immunoSEQ multiplex PCR; TCRdb keeps only in-frame clonotypes and omits some of them. The sample has about 37,000 clones, approximately 87% seen once. On this clone itself: Its specificity is unknown.

The TCR was taken from a man aged 55 to 70 with urothelial cancer. The sequencing used PBMCs, collected around atezolizumab (anti-PD-L1) treatment.

The CDR3, as DNA: TGTGCCTGGAGTCCCATCTCCGGGACAGGGTTAAGGGGCAATCAGCCCCAGCATTTT. It encodes CAWSPISGTGLRGNQPQHF. The rearrangement uses TRBV30 and TRBJ1-5; 9 nucleotides match TRBD1. The CDR3 runs 19 residues. In germline, CDR1 is GTSNPN, CDR2 SVGIG (reference sequence). V lost 2 bases, J lost 2 bases, and 16 bases stayed unmatched.